This T cell receptor beta chain was captured by sequencing in a study of T cell responses to AZD1222 COVID-19 vaccine. Across the whole study: Second-dose schedules of about 4 or about 12 weeks were combined. General observations from the study: Most donors were white British, females outnumbered males, and clonal diversity was possibly underestimated. Repertoire collection took place solely once the T cell response had peaked. Spike regions recognized by vaccine-associated CD4 TCRs spanned the protein, led by 160-218 and 743-854.

Germline CDR1 is MNHEY and CDR2 is SMNVEV (reference sequence). The length of the CDR3 is 16 residues. Germline trimming cut 0 bases from V and 7 bases from J; bases unmatched to any gene: 9. The protocol was immunoSEQ multiplex PCR, while the TCRdb copy is restricted to in-frame clones and leaves out a portion. The table lists some 97,000 clones, about 86% of them singletons. Concerning this clone: As yet, its antigen is unknown.

The chain has TRBV27 and TRBJ2-7; 10 bases align to TRBD1. The receptor was derived from an adult in good health. The material sequenced was peripheral blood, taken on day 0 of AZD1222 vaccination. CDR3 protein: CASSLSGTGVSREQYF. The CDR3 DNA sequence: TGTGCCAGCAGTTTATCGGGGACAGGGGTTTCGCGGGAGCAGTACTTC.